This entry features one T cell receptor beta chain sequence. This entry comes from a study of control samples from healthy donors and cancer patients. The germline V gene encodes CDR1 LGHDT and CDR2 YNNKEL (reference sequence). Trimming removed 4 bases from V and 2 bases from J; junction bases left unmatched: 18. The CDR3 is 19 residues long. Sequencing was performed with immunoSEQ multiplex PCR; in TCRdb, only in-frame clones are kept and a portion is missing. The sample carries around 74,000 clones, around 92% recorded once. The sample comprised blood. The TCR originated in a woman aged 55-69 years in good health. V gene TRBV3-1 (or the pseudogene TRBV3-2) combines with J gene TRBJ2-7, with TRBD1 identical over 9 bases. The CDR3 DNA reads TGTGCCAGCAGCCTGGCAGGGACAGGGCGATGCCTTTGGACCTACGAGCAGTACTTC. Residues: CASSLAGTGRCLWTYEQYF.